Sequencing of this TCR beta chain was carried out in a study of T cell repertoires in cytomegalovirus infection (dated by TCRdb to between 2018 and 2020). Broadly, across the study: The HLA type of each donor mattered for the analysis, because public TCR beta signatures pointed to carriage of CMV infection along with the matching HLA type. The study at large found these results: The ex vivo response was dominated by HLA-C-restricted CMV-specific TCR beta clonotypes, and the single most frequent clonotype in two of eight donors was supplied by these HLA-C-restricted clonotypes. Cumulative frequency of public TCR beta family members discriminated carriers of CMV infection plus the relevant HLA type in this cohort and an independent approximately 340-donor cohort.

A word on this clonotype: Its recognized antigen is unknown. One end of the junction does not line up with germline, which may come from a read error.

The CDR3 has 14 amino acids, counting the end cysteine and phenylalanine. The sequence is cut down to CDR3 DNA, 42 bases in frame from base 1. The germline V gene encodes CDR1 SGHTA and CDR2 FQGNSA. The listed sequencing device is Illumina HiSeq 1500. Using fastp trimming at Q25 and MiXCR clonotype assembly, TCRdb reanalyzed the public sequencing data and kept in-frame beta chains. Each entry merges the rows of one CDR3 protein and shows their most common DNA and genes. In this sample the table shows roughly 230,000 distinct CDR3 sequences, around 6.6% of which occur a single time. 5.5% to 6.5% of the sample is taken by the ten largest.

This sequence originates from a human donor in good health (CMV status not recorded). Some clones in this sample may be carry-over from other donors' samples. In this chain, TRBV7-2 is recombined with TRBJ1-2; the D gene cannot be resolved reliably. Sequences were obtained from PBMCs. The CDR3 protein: CARSPFDQNYGYTF. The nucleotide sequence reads TGTGCCCGCAGCCCCTTTGACCAAAACTATGGCTACACCTTC.